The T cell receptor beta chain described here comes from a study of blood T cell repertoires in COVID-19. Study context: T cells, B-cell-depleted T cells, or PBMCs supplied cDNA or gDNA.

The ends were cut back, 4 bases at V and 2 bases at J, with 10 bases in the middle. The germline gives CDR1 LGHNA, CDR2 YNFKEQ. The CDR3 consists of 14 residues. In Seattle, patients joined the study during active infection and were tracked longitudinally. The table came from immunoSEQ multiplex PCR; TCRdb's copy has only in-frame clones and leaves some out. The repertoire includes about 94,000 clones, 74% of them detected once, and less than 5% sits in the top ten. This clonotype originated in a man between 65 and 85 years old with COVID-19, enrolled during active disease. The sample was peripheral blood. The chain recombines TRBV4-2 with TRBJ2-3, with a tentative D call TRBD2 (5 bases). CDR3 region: CASSREGHTDTQYF. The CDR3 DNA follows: TGTGCCAGCAGCCGTGAGGGCCACACAGATACGCAGTATTTT.